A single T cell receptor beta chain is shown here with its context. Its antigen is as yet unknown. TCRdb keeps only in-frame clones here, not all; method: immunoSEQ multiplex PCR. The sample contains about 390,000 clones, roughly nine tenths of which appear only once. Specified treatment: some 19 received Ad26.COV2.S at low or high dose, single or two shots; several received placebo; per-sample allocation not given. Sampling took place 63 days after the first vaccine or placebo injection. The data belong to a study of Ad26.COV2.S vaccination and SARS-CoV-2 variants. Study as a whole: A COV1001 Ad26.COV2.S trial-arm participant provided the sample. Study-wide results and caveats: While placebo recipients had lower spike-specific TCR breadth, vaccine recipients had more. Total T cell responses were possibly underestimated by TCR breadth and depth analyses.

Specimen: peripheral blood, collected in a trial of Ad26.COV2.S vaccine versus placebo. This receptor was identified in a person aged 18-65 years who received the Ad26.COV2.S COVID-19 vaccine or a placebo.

The CDR3 loop reads CASSQEMGGTEAFF. The CDR3 DNA reads as TGCGCCAGCAGCCAAGAAATGGGGGGCACTGAAGCTTTCTTT. The chain recombines TRBV4-1 with TRBJ1-1; possibly TRBD1 for D (5 bases). Germline values: CDR1 MGHRA, CDR2 YSYEKL. V gave up 0 bases and J gave up 4 bases, with 9 bases separating them. The CDR3 totals 14 residues.